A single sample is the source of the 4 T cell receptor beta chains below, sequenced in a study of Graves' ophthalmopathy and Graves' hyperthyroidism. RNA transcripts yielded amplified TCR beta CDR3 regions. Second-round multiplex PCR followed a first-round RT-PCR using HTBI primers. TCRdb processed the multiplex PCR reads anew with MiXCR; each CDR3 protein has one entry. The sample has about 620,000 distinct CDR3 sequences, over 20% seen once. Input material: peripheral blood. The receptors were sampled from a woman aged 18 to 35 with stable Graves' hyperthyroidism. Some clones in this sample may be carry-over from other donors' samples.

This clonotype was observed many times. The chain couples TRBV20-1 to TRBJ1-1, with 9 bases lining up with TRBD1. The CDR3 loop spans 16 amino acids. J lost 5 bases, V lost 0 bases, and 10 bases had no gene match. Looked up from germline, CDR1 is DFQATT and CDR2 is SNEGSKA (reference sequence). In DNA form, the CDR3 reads TGCAGTGCTAGAGATCGAGTAACAGGGGGCCGGACTGAAGCTTTCTTT. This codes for CSARDRVTGGRTEAFF.

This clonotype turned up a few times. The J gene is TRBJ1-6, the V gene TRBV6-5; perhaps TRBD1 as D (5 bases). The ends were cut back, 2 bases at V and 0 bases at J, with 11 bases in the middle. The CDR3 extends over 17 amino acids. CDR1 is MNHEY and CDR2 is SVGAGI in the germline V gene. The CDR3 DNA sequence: TGTGCCAGCAGTTACGGGACCGCGAGCTCCTATAATTCACCCCTCCACTTT. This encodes CASSYGTASSYNSPLHF.

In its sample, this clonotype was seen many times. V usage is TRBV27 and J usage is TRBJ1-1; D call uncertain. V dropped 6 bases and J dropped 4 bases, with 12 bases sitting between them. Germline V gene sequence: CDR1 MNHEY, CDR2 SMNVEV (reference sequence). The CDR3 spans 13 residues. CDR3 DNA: TGTGCCAGCAGCCGGCGGGAGGGCACTGAAGCTTTCTTT. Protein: CASSRREGTEAFF.

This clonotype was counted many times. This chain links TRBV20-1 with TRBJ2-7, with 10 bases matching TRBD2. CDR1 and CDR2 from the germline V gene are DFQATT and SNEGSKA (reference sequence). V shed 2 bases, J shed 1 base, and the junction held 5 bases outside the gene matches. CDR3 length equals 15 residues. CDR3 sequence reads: CSARRVAGGSYEQYF. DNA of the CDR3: TGCAGTGCTAGACGCGTAGCGGGAGGTTCCTACGAGCAGTACTTC.